This T cell receptor beta chain stems from a study of shared clonotypes between healthy human individuals. This CDR3 comprises 14 residues. In germline, CDR1 is SGHRS, CDR2 YFSETQ. With 1 base removed from V and 1 base from J, the gap between germline ends came to 8 bases. Sorted-subset replicate PCRs used about 200 ng DNA, approximately 30,000 T cell genomes. TCRdb's copy holds only in-frame clones and misses some; the assay was immunoSEQ multiplex PCR. The sample records around 2.3 million clones, more than 90% being singletons. Findings and limits, study-wide: It was the few donors that limited the genetic and exposure-history diversity represented. Estimated richness values were generally larger in naive subsets than in memory subsets.

Donors were healthy HIV-negative adults without recently reported acute infections or vaccinations. Points on this clone: The antigen is undetermined. The sample contains more than one DNA sequence encoding this CDR3.

V is TRBV5-1 and J is TRBJ2-5, with a possible D match to TRBD1 (5 bases). The TCR originated in a young man in good health. Sequencing was carried out using naive CD4+ T cells sorted from blood. The subset: CD45RA+ positively selected. CDR3 sequence: CASSLQDSQETQYF. The DNA of the CDR3 is TGCGCCAGCAGCTTGCAAGACAGCCAAGAGACCCAGTACTTC.